This T cell receptor beta chain stems from a study of cytomegalovirus exposure and HLA in healthy donors. About this clone: The target antigen is unknown.

The CDR3 has 16 amino acids. V was shortened by 1 base and J by 7 bases, with 17 bases between the two germline ends. Germline-derived CDR1 and CDR2 are SGHNT and YENEEA. Vbeta (60) and Jbeta (13) primers were used in the PCR. TCRdb's copy holds only in-frame clones and misses some; the assay was immunoSEQ multiplex PCR. The repertoire holds roughly 120,000 clones, with roughly two thirds as singletons. General study findings and limits: Serostatus for CMV was the only available immune exposure information. The authors confirmed in vitro that a few CMV-associated chains were specific for CMV antigens. Near-uniform donor sequencing depth was presumed by presence/absence analyses. For cytomegalovirus status, the classifier reportedly gave diagnoses with high specificity and sensitivity.

Sequenced sample: PBMCs. The source is a woman in her 30s in good health and CMV-seronegative. The chain joins TRBV11-3 to TRBJ2-1; D is perhaps TRBD2 (6 bases). CDR3: CASSLAALGGGNEQFF. The CDR3 DNA follows: TGTGCCAGCAGCTTAGCGGCCTTGGGGGGTGGGAATGAGCAGTTCTTC.